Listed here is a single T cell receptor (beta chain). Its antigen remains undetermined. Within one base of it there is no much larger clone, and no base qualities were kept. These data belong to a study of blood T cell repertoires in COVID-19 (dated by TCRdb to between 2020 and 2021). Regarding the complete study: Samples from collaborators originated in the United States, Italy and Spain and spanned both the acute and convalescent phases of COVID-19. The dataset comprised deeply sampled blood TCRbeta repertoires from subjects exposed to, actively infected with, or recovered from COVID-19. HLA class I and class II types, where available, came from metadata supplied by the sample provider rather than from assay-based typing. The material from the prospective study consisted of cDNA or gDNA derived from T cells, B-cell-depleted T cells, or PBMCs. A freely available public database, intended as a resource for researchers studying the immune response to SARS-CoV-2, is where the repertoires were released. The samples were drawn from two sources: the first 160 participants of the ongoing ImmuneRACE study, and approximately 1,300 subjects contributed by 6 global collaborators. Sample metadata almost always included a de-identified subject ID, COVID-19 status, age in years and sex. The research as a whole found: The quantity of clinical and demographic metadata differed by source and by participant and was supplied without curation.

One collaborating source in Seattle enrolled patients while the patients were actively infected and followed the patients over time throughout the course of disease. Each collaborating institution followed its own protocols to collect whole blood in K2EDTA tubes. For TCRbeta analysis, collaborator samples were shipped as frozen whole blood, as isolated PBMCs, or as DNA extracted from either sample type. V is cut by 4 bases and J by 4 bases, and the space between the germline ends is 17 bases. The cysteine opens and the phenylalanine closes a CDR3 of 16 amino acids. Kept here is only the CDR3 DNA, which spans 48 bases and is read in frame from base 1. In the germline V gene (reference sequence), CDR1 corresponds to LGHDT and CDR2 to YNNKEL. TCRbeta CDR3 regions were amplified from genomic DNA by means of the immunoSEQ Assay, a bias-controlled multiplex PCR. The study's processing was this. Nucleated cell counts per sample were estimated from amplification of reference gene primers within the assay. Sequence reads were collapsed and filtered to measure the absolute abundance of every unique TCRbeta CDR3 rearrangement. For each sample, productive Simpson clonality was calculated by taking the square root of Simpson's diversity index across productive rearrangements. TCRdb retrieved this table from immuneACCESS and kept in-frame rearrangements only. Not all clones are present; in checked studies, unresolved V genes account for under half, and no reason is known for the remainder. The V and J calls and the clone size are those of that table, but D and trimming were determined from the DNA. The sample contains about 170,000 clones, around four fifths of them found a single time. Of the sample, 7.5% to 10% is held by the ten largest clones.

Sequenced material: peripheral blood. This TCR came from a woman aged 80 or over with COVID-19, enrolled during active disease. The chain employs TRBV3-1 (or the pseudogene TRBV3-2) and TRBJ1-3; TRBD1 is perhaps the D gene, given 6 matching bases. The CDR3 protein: CASSPRGRGSGNTIYF. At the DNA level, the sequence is TGTGCCAGCAGCCCCCGCGGCAGGGGCTCAGGAAACACCATATATTTT.